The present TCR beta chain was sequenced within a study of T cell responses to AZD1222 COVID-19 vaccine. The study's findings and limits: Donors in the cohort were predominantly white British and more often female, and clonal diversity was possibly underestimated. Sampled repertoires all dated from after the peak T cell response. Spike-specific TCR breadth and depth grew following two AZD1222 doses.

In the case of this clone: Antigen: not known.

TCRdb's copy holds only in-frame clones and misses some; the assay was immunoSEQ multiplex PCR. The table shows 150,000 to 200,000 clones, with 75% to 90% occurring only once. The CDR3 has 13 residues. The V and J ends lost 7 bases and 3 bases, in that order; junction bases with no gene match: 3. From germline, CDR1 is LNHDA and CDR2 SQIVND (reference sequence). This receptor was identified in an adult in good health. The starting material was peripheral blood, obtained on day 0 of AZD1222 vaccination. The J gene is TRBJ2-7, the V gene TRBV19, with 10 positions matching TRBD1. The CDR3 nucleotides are TGTGCCAGTAAGCGGACAGGGGGCTACGAGCAGTACTTC. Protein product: CASKRTGGYEQYF.